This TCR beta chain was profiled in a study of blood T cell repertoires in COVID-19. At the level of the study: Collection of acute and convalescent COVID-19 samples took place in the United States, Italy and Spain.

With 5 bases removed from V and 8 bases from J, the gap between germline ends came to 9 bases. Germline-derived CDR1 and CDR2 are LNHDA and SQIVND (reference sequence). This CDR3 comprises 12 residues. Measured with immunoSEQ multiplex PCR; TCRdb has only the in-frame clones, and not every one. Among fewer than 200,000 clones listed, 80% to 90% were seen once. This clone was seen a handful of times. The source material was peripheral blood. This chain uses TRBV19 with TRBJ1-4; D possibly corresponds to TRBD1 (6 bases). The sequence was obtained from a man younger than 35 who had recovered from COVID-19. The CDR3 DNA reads TGTGCCAGTAGTCAGGGGAAAGAAAAACTGTTTTTT. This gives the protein CASSQGKEKLFF.